Each of the 17 T cell receptor beta chains below was sequenced from the same sample in a study of T cell changes during pregnancy in multiple sclerosis. Sequencing was performed with immunoSEQ multiplex PCR; in TCRdb, only in-frame clones are kept and a portion is missing. The data show fewer than 85,000 clones, 89% seen once. The specimen comprised peripheral blood, sampled before pregnancy. These receptors all stem from a female donor with multiple sclerosis, enrolled in a pregnancy study.

This clone was recorded a few times. The chain is built from TRBV5-5 and TRBJ1-1, with 8 bases identical to TRBD1. The CDR3 covers 16 residues. The germline V gene encodes CDR1 SGHKS and CDR2 YYEKEE (reference sequence). With V trimmed by 3 bases and J by 5 bases, 12 bases remained unmatched. The CDR3 nucleotides are TGTGCCAGCAGCTCCGGGACAGGTATTTGGAGTACTGAAGCTTTCTTT. It specifies CASSSGTGIWSTEAFF.

This chain links TRBV4-3 with TRBJ2-7; 8 positions agree with TRBD1. This CDR3 region has 14 residues. V trimming: 2 bases; J trimming: 1 base; junction bases outside the gene matches: 1. Germline V lookup: CDR1 LGHNA, CDR2 YSLEER. The CDR3, as DNA: TGCGCCAGCAGCCAACGGACAGGGTCCTACGAGCAGTACTTC. Protein sequence: CASSQRTGSYEQYF.

The V call is TRBV5-1, the J call TRBJ2-5; weak D call: TRBD2 (6 bases). Germline assignment: CDR1 SGHRS and CDR2 YFSETQ. This CDR3 spans 15 amino acids. The V and J ends lost 4 bases and 2 bases respectively, with 15 bases between them. The CDR3: CASSVFPGGQETQYF. CDR3 nucleotides: TGCGCCAGCAGCGTGTTCCCAGGAGGGCAAGAGACCCAGTACTTC.

This clone came up a few times. This chain connects TRBV15 to TRBJ1-1; D is ambiguous. Germline V gene data show CDR1 as LNHNV and CDR2 as YYDKDF (reference sequence). The CDR3 is 15 residues long. Trimming removed 4 bases from V and 3 bases from J, with 15 bases in between. The CDR3 protein is CATSKVDGGYTEAFF. The CDR3 nucleotides read TGTGCCACCAGCAAAGTAGACGGAGGGTACACTGAAGCTTTCTTT.

The chain combines TRBV5-6 with TRBJ2-6; a weak D match, TRBD2 (7 bases). Germline V gives CDR1 SGHDT, CDR2 YYEEEE. V lost 3 bases to trimming and J lost 4 bases, with 17 bases between them. This CDR3 has 17 amino acids. In nucleotides, the CDR3 is TGTGCCAGCAGCTCCCCGGACGGGGGGCTAGGGGCCAACGTCCTGACTTTC. This codes for CASSSPDGGLGANVLTF.

The chain links TRBV7-9 to TRBJ1-2; D remains unclear. V was clipped by 1 base and J by 7 bases, with 13 bases between them. Per germline, CDR1 SEHNR and CDR2 FQNEAQ (reference sequence). The CDR3 has 14 amino acids. The CDR3 protein is CASSLGRGIPGYTF. The CDR3 nucleotides read TGTGCCAGCAGCTTAGGGCGGGGAATACCTGGCTACACCTTC.

The rearrangement joins TRBV5-6 to TRBJ1-4, with D maybe TRBD1 (5 bases). With 6 bases removed from V and 11 bases from J, the gap between germline ends came to 20 bases. This CDR3 is built from 14 residues. The germline CDR1 and CDR2 sequences are SGHDT and YYEEEE. The DNA for the CDR3 is TGTGCCAGCAATCGGGGGGTTGACAGCCCGAAACTGTTTTTT. This translates into CASNRGVDSPKLFF.

V usage is TRBV9 and J usage is TRBJ2-6, with D unclear. V was pared by 3 bases and J by 1 base, with 11 bases between. This CDR3 spans 16 amino acids. Per the germline V gene, CDR1 is SGDLS and CDR2 is YYNGEE. The CDR3 DNA reads TGTGCCAGCAGCGGTCGCCAGGTTTCTGGGGCCAACGTCCTGACTTTC. Translated: CASSGRQVSGANVLTF.

This clone appeared once. This chain joins TRBV18 and TRBJ1-5; D is possibly TRBD1 (6 bases). The V gene lost 2 bases and the J gene lost 6 bases, with 14 bases spanning the gap. CDR1 is KGHSH, CDR2 LQKENI, per germline. The CDR3 extends over 15 amino acids. The CDR3 DNA is TGTGCCAGCTCACCATCCCAGGGGATCCTTCAGCCCCAGCATTTT. Encoded protein: CASSPSQGILQPQHF.

The rearrangement links TRBV2 to TRBJ2-1; 8 nucleotides align to TRBD1. The junction had 14 bases not matched to a gene; V was cut back by 8 bases and J by 5 bases. The CDR3 totals 16 residues. Germline CDR1 SNHLY, CDR2 FYNNEI. CDR3 DNA: TGTGCCAGCGTTTTTTTTCAGGGGGCTGATGACAATGAGCAGTTCTTC. This codes for CASVFFQGADDNEQFF.

The rearrangement joins TRBV4-2 to TRBJ2-7; no definite D call. The CDR3 extends over 12 amino acids. Germline V gives CDR1 LGHNA, CDR2 YNFKEQ. The V and J ends lost 4 bases and 0 bases respectively, with 4 bases between them. The DNA for the CDR3 is TGTGCCAGCAGCCTGAGCTCCTACGAGCAGTACTTC. Its protein is CASSLSSYEQYF.

The chain couples TRBV7-3 to TRBJ1-2, with 9 bases that match TRBD1. Trimming took 3 bases from V and 8 from J; bases not matched to a gene: 7. CDR3 size: 14 residues. The germline V gene has CDR1 SGHTA and CDR2 FQGTGA. The CDR3 bases are TGTGCCAGCAGCTTGGCCGGGACAGGGTACGGCTACACCTTC. As protein: CASSLAGTGYGYTF.

The chain joins TRBV13 to TRBJ1-1; D unresolved. Trimming left V 1 base short and J 3 bases short, with 9 bases between. This CDR3 is built from 14 residues. Germline loops: CDR1 PRHDT, CDR2 FYEKMQ (reference sequence). The CDR3 region is CASSLEAGYTEAFF. The CDR3 DNA sequence: TGTGCCAGCAGCTTAGAGGCCGGGTACACTGAAGCTTTCTTT.

This clone appeared a single time. The V call is TRBV6-1, the J call TRBJ1-1, with D possibly matching TRBD1 (5 bases). Between the trimmed V and J ends, which lost 6 bases and 3 bases, there was a span of 14 bases. Per germline, CDR1 MNHNS and CDR2 SASEGT. This CDR3 comprises 14 residues. CDR3 bases: TGTGCCAGCAGCTTTGCGGGGCCAGACACTGAAGCTTTCTTT. Its translation: CASSFAGPDTEAFF.

This clone has a single count. V gene TRBV5-5 combines with J gene TRBJ2-7; TRBD1 is a possible D gene (5 bases). Germline assignment: CDR1 SGHKS and CDR2 YYEKEE (reference sequence). Trimming removed 6 bases from V and 7 bases from J, with 11 bases in between. The CDR3 spans 11 residues. The CDR3 region is CASNLGREQYF. The CDR3, as DNA: TGTGCCAGCAACCTGGGGCGGGAGCAGTACTTC.

The rearrangement joins TRBV30 to TRBJ2-5; weak D call: TRBD2 (5 bases). The germline V gene encodes CDR1 GTSNPN and CDR2 SVGIG (reference sequence). The length of the CDR3 is 14 residues. Trimming removed 2 bases from V and 0 bases from J, with 10 bases in between. The CDR3 DNA reads TGTGCCTGGAGTCCCCTCGGGAACCAAGAGACCCAGTACTTC. Amino acids: CAWSPLGNQETQYF.

The CDR3 DNA reads TGCGCCAGCAGCCCCTACAGGGGTGGGCAGCCCCAGCATTTT. It is translated as CASSPYRGGQPQHF. The genes are TRBV5-1 and TRBJ1-5; TRBD1 matches at 7 bases. After removal of 4 bases from V and 7 bases from J, the junction contained 8 bases not matched to a gene. The CDR3 length is 14 residues. Per the germline V gene, CDR1 is SGHRS and CDR2 is YFSETQ.